Listed here are 20 T cell receptor beta chains from one sample, sequenced in a study of blood T cell repertoires in COVID-19. TCRdb keeps only in-frame clones here, not all; method: immunoSEQ multiplex PCR. The sample shows over 350,000 clones, roughly 90% of them seen only once. Sequencing used PBMCs or T cells enriched from blood (not recorded which). The receptors stem from a woman in her 30s with acute COVID-19.

This chain joins TRBV2 and TRBJ1-2; the match to TRBD1 covers 9 bases. Germline CDR1 reads SNHLY; CDR2 reads FYNNEI. With V trimmed by 4 bases and J by 8 bases, 5 bases remained unmatched. This CDR3 is 13 amino acids long. CDR3 sequence reads: CASSVKGTGGYTF. CDR3 bases: TGTGCCAGCAGTGTCAAGGGGACAGGGGGCTACACCTTC.

This sequence joins TRBV2 and TRBJ1-2; no clear D. The germline V gene has CDR1 SNHLY and CDR2 FYNNEI. Trimming removed 7 bases from V and 0 bases from J, with 6 bases in between. The CDR3 is 12 amino acids. CDR3 coding DNA: TGTGCCAGCAAGCTCGCTAACTATGGCTACACCTTC. Encoded protein: CASKLANYGYTF.

This clone occurred a few times. The chain links TRBV9 to TRBJ2-7, with TRBD1 matching over 9 bases. With V trimmed by 7 bases and J by 6 bases, 5 bases remained unmatched. This CDR3 has 12 residues. Looked up from germline, CDR1 is SGDLS and CDR2 is YYNGEE. The CDR3 DNA reads TGTGCCAGCGGGGGGACAGGGACCGAGCAGTACTTC. Translated, it gives CASGGTGTEQYF.

This chain links TRBV2 with TRBJ2-1; TRBD2 agrees at 10 bases. Germline V gene data show CDR1 as SNHLY and CDR2 as FYNNEI. V shed 7 bases, J shed 8 bases, and the junction held 8 bases outside the gene matches. This CDR3 contains 14 residues. CDR3 DNA: TGTGCCAGCAAGTGGGCTAGCGGGGGAGATGAGCAGTTCTTC. Protein: CASKWASGGDEQFF.

J is TRBJ1-2 and V is TRBV5-1; a possible D gene is TRBD1 (6 bases). CDR3 length equals 16 residues. With 4 bases removed from V and 7 bases from J, the gap between germline ends came to 23 bases. Germline CDR1 and CDR2: SGHRS and YFSETQ. The CDR3 reads CASSPEAAGAIGGYTF. CDR3 nucleotide sequence: TGCGCCAGCAGCCCCGAGGCGGCAGGGGCCATCGGTGGCTACACCTTC.

V is TRBV24-1 and J is TRBJ2-5; D ambiguous. The V end was cut by 4 bases, the J end by 1 base, with 9 bases between. The CDR3 has 14 amino acids. From germline, CDR1 is KGHDR and CDR2 SFDVKD. Here the CDR3 DNA reads TGTGCCACCAGTGAAAACAGAGTCCAAGAGACCCAGTACTTC. Residues: CATSENRVQETQYF.

This clone was observed once. V and J are TRBV7-8 and TRBJ1-1; 8 positions agree with TRBD1. The CDR3 covers 13 residues. Per the germline V gene, CDR1 is SGHVS and CDR2 is FQNEAQ. The V and J ends lost 3 bases and 5 bases, in that order; junction bases with no gene match: 2. In DNA form, the CDR3 reads TGTGCCAGCAGCTTTAGACAGGGGACTGAAGCTTTCTTT. It yields the protein CASSFRQGTEAFF.

The J gene is TRBJ1-1, the V gene TRBV6-5; D is possibly TRBD1 (6 bases). The CDR3 extends over 13 amino acids. In germline, CDR1 is MNHEY, CDR2 SVGAGI. Trimming took 5 bases from V and 1 from J, leaving 8 bases between them. CDR3: CASSTQGNTEAFF. DNA of the CDR3: TGTGCCAGCAGTACACAGGGGAACACTGAAGCTTTCTTT.

The rearrangement joins TRBV24-1 to TRBJ2-5; TRBD1 aligns across 8 bases. CDR1 is KGHDR, CDR2 SFDVKD, per germline. This CDR3 comprises 15 residues. With 4 bases clipped from V and 5 bases from J, the junction kept 8 bases outside the gene matches. This CDR3 reads CATSDTTGVSETQYF. The CDR3 DNA follows: TGTGCCACCAGTGACACGACAGGGGTATCGGAGACCCAGTACTTC.

V is TRBV15 and J is TRBJ1-1; tentatively, D is TRBD1 (5 bases). Trimming took 4 bases from V and 0 from J, leaving 9 bases between them. Germline CDR1 LNHNV, CDR2 YYDKDF (reference sequence). This CDR3 has 14 residues. The CDR3 region has the DNA TGTGCCACCAGCAATTCAGGGTTGAACACTGAAGCTTTCTTT. It codes for CATSNSGLNTEAFF.

The chain has TRBV20-1 and TRBJ1-2; D is possibly TRBD1 (6 bases). V was shortened by 6 bases and J by 8 bases, with 13 bases between the two germline ends. The CDR3 totals 11 residues. Germline CDR1 and CDR2: DFQATT and SNEGSKA (reference sequence). CDR3: CSAGGAGGYTF. CDR3 nucleotide sequence: TGCAGTGCAGGGGGTGCAGGCGGCTACACCTTC.

The chain couples TRBV7-9 to TRBJ2-2, with TRBD1 matching 7 bases. The CDR3 consists of 15 residues. The junction had 2 bases not matched to a gene; V was cut back by 3 bases and J by 1 base. The germline gives CDR1 SEHNR, CDR2 FQNEAQ (reference sequence). The CDR3 protein is CASSFRQGNTGELFF. The CDR3 nucleotides read TGTGCCAGCAGCTTTCGACAGGGGAACACCGGGGAGCTGTTTTTT.

The chain employs TRBV27 and TRBJ1-4; D may be TRBD1 (5 bases). Trimming took 6 bases from V and 8 from J, leaving 16 bases between them. Germline CDR1 and CDR2: MNHEY and SMNVEV (reference sequence). There are 14 residues in the CDR3. CDR3 amino acids: CASRITGGEEKLFF. DNA for the CDR3: TGTGCCAGCAGGATAACCGGGGGGGAAGAAAAACTGTTTTTT.

As to this clone: This specimen includes other DNA sequences encoding the same CDR3. The rearrangement links TRBV9 to TRBJ2-1; maybe TRBD1 (5 bases). Germline loops: CDR1 SGDLS, CDR2 YYNGEE. V lost 0 bases and J lost 2, with 9 bases in between. This CDR3 is built from 15 residues. The CDR3 nucleotides are TGTGCCAGCAGCGTAGGAGCAGGGACCTACAATGAGCAGTTCTTC. This gives the protein CASSVGAGTYNEQFF.

The chain carries TRBV28 and TRBJ1-2, with 12 bases lining up with TRBD1. CDR1 is MDHEN and CDR2 is SYDVKM in the germline V gene. The CDR3 length is 16 residues. The V and J ends lost 3 bases and 4 bases, in that order; junction bases with no gene match: 6. The CDR3 DNA follows: TGTGCCAGCAGTTTTTTCGGGACAGGGGGCGGCTATGGCTACACCTTC. Its protein is CASSFFGTGGGYGYTF.

Comments on this clone: This same CDR3 is encoded by further DNA sequences in the sample. As DNA, the CDR3 is TGTGCCAGCTCACCCGATGGTGGCAGCTACAATGAGCAGTTCTTC. Its protein is CASSPDGGSYNEQFF. This chain connects TRBV18 to TRBJ2-1, with no clear D. The length of the CDR3 is 15 residues. Deletions cut 3 bases from V and 3 bases from J, with 12 bases between. Per the germline V gene, CDR1 is KGHSH and CDR2 is LQKENI.

The chain combines TRBV7-3 with TRBJ2-5; 10 nucleotides match TRBD1. The CDR3 runs 15 residues. Germline V lookup: CDR1 SGHTA, CDR2 FQGTGA. Trimming at V came to 5 bases and at J to 5 bases, leaving 8 bases not matched to a gene. CDR3: CASSTRPGQGETQYF. DNA for the CDR3: TGTGCCAGCAGCACACGACCGGGACAGGGGGAGACCCAGTACTTC. Full variable domain (remainder filled in from reference TRBV7-3 and TRBJ2-5): GAGVSQTPSNKVTEKGKYVELRCDPISGHTALYWYRQSLGQGPEFLIYFQGTGAADDSGLPNDRFFAVRPEGSVSTLKIQRTERGDSAVYLCASSTRPGQGETQYFGPGTRLLVL.

Regarding this clone: One end of the junction varies from germline; a read error may be responsible. The chain couples TRBV4-1 to TRBJ2-5, with 8 bases aligning to TRBD2. CDR3 length: 15 amino acids. From germline, CDR1 is MGHRA and CDR2 YSYEKL. CDR3 amino acids: CASSPPGLEGAAHHF. The CDR3 DNA reads TGCGCCAGCAGCCCCCCGGGACTAGAAGGAGCAGCGCACCACTTC.

V is TRBV19 and J is TRBJ1-2, with 9 bases aligning to TRBD1. V was pared by 6 bases and J by 4 bases, with 9 bases of the junction left unmatched. The CDR3 loop spans 15 amino acids. Looked up from germline, CDR1 is LNHDA and CDR2 is SQIVND (reference sequence). CDR3 loop: CASRQPGQGSYGYTF. The CDR3 nucleotides are TGTGCCAGTAGACAACCGGGACAGGGATCCTATGGCTACACCTTC.

This clone was picked up one time. This rearrangement joins TRBV2 to TRBJ1-1, with TRBD1 as a possible D gene (6 bases). The CDR3 sequence is 12 residues long. V lost 6 bases and J lost 9, with 14 bases in between. CDR1 is SNHLY and CDR2 is FYNNEI in the germline V gene. CDR3 DNA sequence: TGTGCCAGCAGCACAGGGTCCCGACAAGCTTTCTTT. Its protein is CASSTGSRQAFF.